This T cell receptor beta chain was documented in a study of Ad26.COV2.S vaccination and SARS-CoV-2 variants. Study background: By the intramuscular route, Ad26.COV2.S was given once, or twice 56 days apart. Study-level points and caveats: After vaccination, reports described spike-specific CD8+ and CD4+ T cell responses as showing substantial breadth.

With respect to this clone: What it binds is not known.

Specified treatment: 15 to 20 received Ad26.COV2.S at low or high dose, single or two shots; several received placebo; per-sample allocation not given. Sampling was done on day 63 after the first vaccine or placebo injection. The assay was immunoSEQ multiplex PCR, and TCRdb's table has in-frame clones only and misses some. This table holds 350,000 to 400,000 clones, 75% to 90% found once. The receptor was isolated from a person between 18 and 65 years old who received the Ad26.COV2.S COVID-19 vaccine or a placebo. The specimen was peripheral blood, collected in a trial of Ad26.COV2.S vaccine versus placebo.

The CDR3 reads CASSHEGGRAGGYTF. The CDR3 region has the DNA TGTGCCAGCAGCCACGAAGGGGGGCGCGCTGGAGGCTACACCTTC. The chain couples TRBV3-1 (or the pseudogene TRBV3-2) to TRBJ1-2; TRBD1 might be the D (6 bases). The V gene's germline CDR1 is LGHDT and CDR2 YNNKEL (reference sequence). CDR3 size: 15 residues. Trimming stripped 3 bases from V and 8 bases from J, with 19 bases between.